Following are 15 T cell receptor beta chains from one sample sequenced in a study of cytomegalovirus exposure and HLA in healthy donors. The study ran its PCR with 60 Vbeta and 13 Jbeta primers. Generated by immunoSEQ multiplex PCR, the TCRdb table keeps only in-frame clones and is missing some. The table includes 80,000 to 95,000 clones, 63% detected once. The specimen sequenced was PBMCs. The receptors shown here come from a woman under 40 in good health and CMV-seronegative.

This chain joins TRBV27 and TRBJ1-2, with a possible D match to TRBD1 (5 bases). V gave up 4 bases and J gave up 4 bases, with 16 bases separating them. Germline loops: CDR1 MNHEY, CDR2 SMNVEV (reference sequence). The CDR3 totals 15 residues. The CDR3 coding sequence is TGTGCCAGCAGTTACTCAGGGAGCGGGCGCTATGGCTACACCTTC. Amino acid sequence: CASSYSGSGRYGYTF.

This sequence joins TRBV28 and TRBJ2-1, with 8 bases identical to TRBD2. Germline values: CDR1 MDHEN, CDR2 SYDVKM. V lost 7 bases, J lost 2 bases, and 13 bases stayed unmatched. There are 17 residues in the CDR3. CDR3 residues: CASTPRRGGGPYNEQFF. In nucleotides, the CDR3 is TGTGCCAGCACCCCTCGACGGGGGGGAGGCCCCTACAATGAGCAGTTCTTC.

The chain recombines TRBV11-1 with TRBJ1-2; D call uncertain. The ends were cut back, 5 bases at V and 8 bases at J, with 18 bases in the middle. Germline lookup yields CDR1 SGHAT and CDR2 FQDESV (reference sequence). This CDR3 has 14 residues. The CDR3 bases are TGTGCCAGCAGCCAGAAAGCGCGAGGGCCCGGCTACACCTTC. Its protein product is CASSQKARGPGYTF.

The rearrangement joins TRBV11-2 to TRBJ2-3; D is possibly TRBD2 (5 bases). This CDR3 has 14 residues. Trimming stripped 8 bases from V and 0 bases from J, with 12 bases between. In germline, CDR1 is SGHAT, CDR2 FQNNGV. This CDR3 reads CASLGRGSTDTQYF. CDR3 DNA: TGTGCCAGCCTCGGTCGGGGAAGCACAGATACGCAGTATTTT.

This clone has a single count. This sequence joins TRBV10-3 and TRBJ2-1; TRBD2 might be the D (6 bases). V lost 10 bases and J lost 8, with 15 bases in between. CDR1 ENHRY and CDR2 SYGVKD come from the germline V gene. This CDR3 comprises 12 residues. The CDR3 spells CATAWGGDEQFF. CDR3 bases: TGTGCCACCGCCTGGGGAGGCGATGAGCAGTTCTTC.

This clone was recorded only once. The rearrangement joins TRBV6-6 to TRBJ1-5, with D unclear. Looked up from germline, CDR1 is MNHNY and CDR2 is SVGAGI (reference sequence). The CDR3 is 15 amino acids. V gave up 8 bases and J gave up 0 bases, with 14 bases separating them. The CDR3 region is CASVKSLGSNQPQHF. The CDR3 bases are TGTGCCAGCGTAAAGAGCCTCGGTAGCAATCAGCCCCAGCATTTT.

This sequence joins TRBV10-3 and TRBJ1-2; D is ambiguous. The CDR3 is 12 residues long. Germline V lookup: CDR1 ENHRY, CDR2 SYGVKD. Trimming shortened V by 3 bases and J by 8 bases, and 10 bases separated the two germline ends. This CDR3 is CAISDTGEGYTF. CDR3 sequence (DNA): TGTGCCATCAGTGATACCGGGGAAGGCTACACCTTC.

CDR3 amino acids: CASSLGSHNEKLFF. The CDR3 DNA reads as TGTGCCAGCAGTTTAGGCAGTCATAATGAAAAACTGTTTTTT. The rearrangement joins TRBV28 to TRBJ1-4; no clear D. Per germline, CDR1 MDHEN and CDR2 SYDVKM. The CDR3 is made up of 14 amino acids. The V gene lost 2 bases and the J gene lost 4 bases, with 8 bases spanning the gap. Drawing the rest from reference TRBV28 and TRBJ1-4, the complete variable domain is DVKVTQSSRYLVKRTGEKVFLECVQDMDHENMFWYRQDPGLGLRLIYFSYDVKMKEKGDIPEGYSVSREKKERFSLILESASTNQTSMYLCASSLGSHNEKLFFGSGTQLSVL.

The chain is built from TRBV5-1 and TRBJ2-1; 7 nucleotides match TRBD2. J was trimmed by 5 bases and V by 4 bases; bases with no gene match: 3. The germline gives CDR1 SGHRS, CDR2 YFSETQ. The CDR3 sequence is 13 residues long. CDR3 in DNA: TGCGCCAGCAGCGTACTAGCGAACAATGAGCAGTTCTTC. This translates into CASSVLANNEQFF. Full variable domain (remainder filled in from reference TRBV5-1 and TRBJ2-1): KAGVTQTPRYLIKTRGQQVTLSCSPISGHRSVSWYQQTPGQGLQFLFEYFSETQRNKGNFPGRFSGRQFSNSRSEMNVSTLELGDSALYLCASSVLANNEQFFGPGTRLTVL.

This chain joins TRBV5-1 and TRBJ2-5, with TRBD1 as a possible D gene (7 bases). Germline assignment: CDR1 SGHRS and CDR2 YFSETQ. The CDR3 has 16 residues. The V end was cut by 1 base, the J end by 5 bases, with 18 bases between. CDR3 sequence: CASSLLQGSRGETQYF. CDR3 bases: TGCGCCAGCAGCTTGTTACAGGGGTCCCGGGGGGAGACCCAGTACTTC.

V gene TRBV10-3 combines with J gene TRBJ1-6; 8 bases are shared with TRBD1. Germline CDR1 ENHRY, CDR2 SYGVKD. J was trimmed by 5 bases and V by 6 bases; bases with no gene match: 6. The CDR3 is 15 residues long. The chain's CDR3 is CAIRGGQGNNSPLHF. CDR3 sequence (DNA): TGTGCCATCAGGGGAGGACAGGGAAATAATTCACCCCTCCACTTT.

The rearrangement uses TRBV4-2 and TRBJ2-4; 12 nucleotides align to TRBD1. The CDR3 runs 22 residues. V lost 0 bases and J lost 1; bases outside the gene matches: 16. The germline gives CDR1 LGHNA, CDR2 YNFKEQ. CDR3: CASSQDGGKGTGGEGAKNIQYF. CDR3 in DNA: TGTGCCAGCAGCCAAGATGGGGGGAAGGGGACAGGGGGCGAAGGTGCCAAAAACATTCAGTACTTC.

As DNA, the CDR3 is TGTGCCAGCAGCCCTAGGACGGGGTCGGGCACCGGGGAGCTGTTTTTT. Its protein is CASSPRTGSGTGELFF. The chain recombines TRBV7-8 with TRBJ2-2, with TRBD2 as a possible D gene (5 bases). The V gene's germline CDR1 is SGHVS and CDR2 FQNEAQ. This CDR3 comprises 16 residues. Trimming left V 5 bases short and J 4 bases short, with 17 bases between.

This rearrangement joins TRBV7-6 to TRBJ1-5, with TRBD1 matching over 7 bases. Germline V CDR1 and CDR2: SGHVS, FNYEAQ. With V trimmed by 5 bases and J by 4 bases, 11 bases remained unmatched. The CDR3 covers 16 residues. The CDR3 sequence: CASSPGQKGANQPQHF. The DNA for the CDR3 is TGTGCCAGCAGCCCGGGACAGAAGGGGGCTAATCAGCCCCAGCATTTT. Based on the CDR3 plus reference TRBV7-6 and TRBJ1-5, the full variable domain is GAGVSQSPRYKVTKRGQDVALRCDPISGHVSLYWYRQALGQGPEFLTYFNYEAQQDKSGLPNDRFSAERPEGSISTLTIQRTEQRDSAMYRCASSPGQKGANQPQHFGDGTRLSIL.

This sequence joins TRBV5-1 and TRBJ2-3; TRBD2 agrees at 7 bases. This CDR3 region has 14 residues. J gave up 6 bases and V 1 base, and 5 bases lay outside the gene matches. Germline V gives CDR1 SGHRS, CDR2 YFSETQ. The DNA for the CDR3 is TGCGCCAGCAGCTTGAGACTGGGGGGGGATACGCAGTATTTT. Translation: CASSLRLGGDTQYF.